The sequence of this T cell receptor beta chain was determined in a study of shared clonotypes between healthy human individuals. Original methodology: Filtering differed, since immunoSEQ gave only junction sequences and no quality scores. Repertoires were generated with immunoSEQ multiplex PCR, while TCRdb's copy carries only in-frame clones and drops some. V, J and clone size were drawn from that table, and D and trimming were deduced from the DNA. The sample holds some 660,000 clones, roughly 73% seen once. The V end was cut by 3 bases, the J end by 4 bases, with 12 bases between. CDR3 size: 14 residues. Germline lookup yields CDR1 SGHDT and CDR2 YYEEEE.

J is TRBJ2-3 and V is TRBV5-6; D possibly corresponds to TRBD2 (5 bases). The sequence came from a woman aged 30 to 39 in good health. Sample: memory CD4+ T cells sorted from blood. Subset given: CD45RA-negative fraction. The CDR3 is CASSSTRSADTQYF. In nucleotides, the CDR3 is TGTGCCAGCAGCTCAACTAGGAGTGCAGATACGCAGTATTTT.